The 29 T cell receptor beta chains below were found in one sample sequenced in a study of response to subunit inactivated influenza vaccine. TCRdb analysed the RT-PCR reads with MiXCR anew, one entry per CDR3 protein. The top ten hold 13% of the sample, which has 500,000 to 550,000 distinct CDR3 sequences, around 8% seen once. Specimen: PBMCs from blood, collected approximately 25 months after vaccination. The receptors were sampled from a man aged 50 to 69 who received an inactivated influenza vaccine.

The chain uses TRBV20-1 and TRBJ2-7; 12 bases line up with TRBD2. The CDR3 contains 15 residues. Germline values: CDR1 DFQATT, CDR2 SNEGSKA (reference sequence). V trimming: 2 bases; J trimming: 2 bases; junction bases outside the gene matches: 4. DNA of the CDR3: TGCAGTGCTAGATCACTAGCGGGGGGACCCTACGAGCAGTACTTC. Its protein product is CSARSLAGGPYEQYF.

This clonotype was recorded at least ten times. The chain is built from TRBV6-4 and TRBJ2-2; 11 bases are shared with TRBD2. CDR1 and CDR2 from the germline V gene are MRHNA and SNTAGT. The ends lost 6 bases at V and 3 bases at J; junction bases unmatched: 3. The CDR3 has 15 amino acids. The CDR3 reads CASSRTSGYTGELFF. The CDR3 DNA reads TGTGCCAGCAGCCGGACTAGCGGGTACACCGGGGAGCTGTTTTTT.

In this sample, this clonotype turned up many times. This chain uses TRBV5-1 with TRBJ2-1; D perhaps matches TRBD1 (6 bases). Trimming left V 2 bases short and J 1 base short, with 10 bases between. This CDR3 region has 15 residues. The germline V gene has CDR1 SGHRS and CDR2 YFSETQ. DNA of the CDR3: TGCGCCAGCAGCTTACAGGGTCCGTCCTACAATGAGCAGTTCTTC. Translation gives CASSLQGPSYNEQFF.

This clonotype appeared many times. The chain recombines TRBV2 with TRBJ2-5; no definite D call. Germline CDR1 is SNHLY and CDR2 is FYNNEI. The V end was cut by 6 bases, the J end by 3 bases, with 11 bases between. The CDR3 totals 13 residues. The CDR3 sequence: CASRDTGKETQYF. The CDR3, as DNA: TGTGCCAGCAGGGATACTGGGAAAGAGACCCAGTACTTC.

This clonotype was counted only a few times. The V and J genes are TRBV28 and TRBJ1-2; D unresolved. Germline V gene lookup returns CDR1 MDHEN and CDR2 SYDVKM. V dropped 6 bases and J dropped 4 bases, with 6 bases sitting between them. This CDR3 is built from 11 residues. CDR3 DNA: TGTGCCAGCAGACGGTTCTATGGCTACACCTTC. Translation: CASRRFYGYTF.

This clonotype was detected only a few times. J is TRBJ2-1 and V is TRBV10-3; 8 positions agree with TRBD2. Germline trimming cut 4 bases from V and 5 bases from J; bases unmatched to any gene: 1. CDR3 size: 13 residues. CDR1 and CDR2 from the germline V gene are ENHRY and SYGVKD. The CDR3 here is CAISVSGDNEQFF. The CDR3 bases are TGTGCCATCAGTGTTAGCGGGGACAATGAGCAGTTCTTC.

This clonotype was seen a few times. The chain carries TRBV6-5 and TRBJ1-1, with unresolved D. There are 15 residues in the CDR3. Germline-derived CDR1 and CDR2 are MNHEY and SVGAGI. Trimming took off 0 bases at V and 1 base at J, with 9 bases between the two ends. This CDR3 reads CASSYSRARNTEAFF. CDR3 sequence (DNA): TGTGCCAGCAGTTACTCAAGGGCACGGAACACTGAAGCTTTCTTT.

V usage is TRBV6-4 and J usage is TRBJ2-3, with 9 bases fitting TRBD2. Germline-derived CDR1 and CDR2 are MRHNA and SNTAGT. V lost 5 bases to trimming and J lost 5 bases; unmatched junction nucleotides: 8. The CDR3 consists of 15 residues. This CDR3 reads CASSSGLATVDTQYF. In DNA form, the CDR3 reads TGTGCCAGCAGTTCTGGACTAGCGACGGTAGATACGCAGTATTTT.

This clonotype was seen more than once but under ten times. The genes are TRBV7-2 and TRBJ2-3; unclear D gene. Between the trimmed V and J ends, which lost 5 bases and 1 base, there was a span of 13 bases. Germline CDR1 SGHTA, CDR2 FQGNSA. There are 15 residues in the CDR3. The CDR3 DNA follows: TGTGCCAGCAGCGCCCTTCCCGGGCGCACAGATACGCAGTATTTT. Amino acids: CASSALPGRTDTQYF.

This clonotype was observed many times. V gene TRBV10-2 combines with J gene TRBJ2-7; 7 nucleotides align to TRBD2. The CDR3 extends over 14 amino acids. In germline, CDR1 is WSHSY, CDR2 SAAADI. V shed 7 bases, J shed 0 bases, and the junction held 6 bases outside the gene matches. The CDR3 DNA reads as TGCGCCAGCAAAGCGGGACTAACCTCCTACGAGCAGTACTTC. Its translation is CASKAGLTSYEQYF.

The V gene is TRBV7-9, the J gene TRBJ2-3; D is ambiguous. CDR3 length equals 12 residues. Germline assignment: CDR1 SEHNR and CDR2 FQNEAQ (reference sequence). Trimming pared 0 bases from V and 10 bases from J, leaving 8 bases between. This chain's CDR3 is CASSLAQVSQYF. As DNA, the CDR3 is TGTGCCAGCAGCTTAGCCCAGGTTTCGCAGTATTTT.

This clonotype was recorded many times. This chain connects TRBV5-6 to TRBJ1-1; D possibly corresponds to TRBD1 (6 bases). Trimming stripped 2 bases from V and 0 bases from J, with 11 bases between. CDR1 and CDR2 from the germline V gene are SGHDT and YYEEEE. This CDR3 is 15 amino acids long. The CDR3 DNA reads TGTGCCAGCAGCTTTTGGGGGGGCCTGAACACTGAAGCTTTCTTT. Translation gives CASSFWGGLNTEAFF.

CDR3 bases: TGTGCCAGCGTCTCGACTAGCGGGGTGAGGGGAGATACGCAGTATTTT. Encoded protein: CASVSTSGVRGDTQYF. The chain couples TRBV28 to TRBJ2-3; TRBD2 agrees at 11 bases. Germline V lookup: CDR1 MDHEN, CDR2 SYDVKM. CDR3 length: 16 residues. Losses at the gene ends were 8 bases for V and 5 bases for J; bases not matched to a gene: 12. Complete variable domain (other parts from reference TRBV28 and TRBJ2-3): DVKVTQSSRYLVKRTGEKVFLECVQDMDHENMFWYRQDPGLGLRLIYFSYDVKMKEKGDIPEGYSVSREKKERFSLILESASTNQTSMYLCASVSTSGVRGDTQYFGPGTRLTVL.

Ten or more counts support this clonotype. The J gene is TRBJ2-7, the V gene TRBV15; D gene uncertain. The CDR3 length is 13 residues. The V end lost 1 base, the J end lost 7 bases, and 11 bases lay between the germline ends. The germline gives CDR1 LNHNV, CDR2 YYDKDF (reference sequence). CDR3 in DNA: TGTGCCACCAGCAGAGTACAGTCTGAGGAGCAGTACTTC. Its translation is CATSRVQSEEQYF.

This clonotype was picked up a small number of times. The junction differs from germline at one of its ends, possibly a read error. The chain joins TRBV29-1 to TRBJ1-2, with 10 bases aligning to TRBD1. This CDR3 spans 14 amino acids. Germline values: CDR1 SQVTM, CDR2 ANQGSEA. CDR3 bases: TGCAGCGTAGAAGACAGGGGGCGTATTGGTGGCTACACCTTC. It encodes CSVEDRGRIGGYTF. The full variable domain, its missing parts supplied by reference TRBV29-1 and TRBJ1-2, is SAVISQKPSRDICQRGTSLTIQCQVDSQVTMMFWYRQQPGQSLTLIATANQGSEATYESGFVIDKFPISRPNLTFSTLTVSNMSPEDSSIYLCSVEDRGRIGGYTFGSGTRLTVV.

This clonotype turned up a few times. V usage is TRBV6-4 and J usage is TRBJ2-7; 10 nucleotides line up with TRBD2. Unmatched junction bases numbered 5, after V lost 6 bases and J lost 0 bases. The CDR3 totals 15 residues. CDR1 is MRHNA and CDR2 is SNTAGT in the germline V gene. For the CDR3, the DNA is TGTGCCAGCAGGGCCGGACTAGCGGCCTCCTACGAGCAGTACTTC. It codes for CASRAGLAASYEQYF.

This clonotype was counted ten times or more. An end of the junction does not agree with germline; a read error may underlie this. V gene TRBV5-1 combines with J gene TRBJ2-7; the match to TRBD2 covers 7 bases. The germline gives CDR1 SGHRS, CDR2 YFSETQ. The CDR3 contains 16 residues. DNA of the CDR3: TGCGCCAGCAGCTCGACACCCCCCGGGGAGCGGGGCCATCTGAACTTC. As protein: CASSSTPPGERGHLNF.

This clonotype was detected only a few times. The genes are TRBV28 and TRBJ1-5; TRBD1 aligns across 9 bases. Germline values: CDR1 MDHEN, CDR2 SYDVKM. This CDR3 has 14 amino acids. Trimming took 6 bases from V and 5 from J; bases not matched to a gene: 5. CDR3 loop: CASSPRTGDQPQHF. CDR3 DNA sequence: TGTGCCAGCAGCCCCCGGACAGGGGATCAGCCCCAGCATTTT.

This clonotype was found a few times. This chain uses TRBV27 with TRBJ2-7, with 10 bases identical to TRBD1. This CDR3 is built from 16 residues. Germline V gene lookup returns CDR1 MNHEY and CDR2 SMNVEV (reference sequence). Losses at the gene ends were 0 bases for V and 4 bases for J; bases not matched to a gene: 6. The CDR3 bases are TGTGCCAGCAGTTTATCGGATGGGACAGGGGTTTACGAGCAGTACTTC. Encoded protein: CASSLSDGTGVYEQYF.

This clonotype has at least ten counts. The chain links TRBV14 to TRBJ2-2; D gene unclear. Germline values: CDR1 SGHDN, CDR2 FVKESK. This CDR3 is built from 15 residues. V dropped 0 bases and J dropped 5 bases, with 10 bases sitting between them. CDR3 sequence reads: CASSQDLDPTGELFF. CDR3 in DNA: TGTGCCAGCAGCCAAGATTTGGACCCAACCGGGGAGCTGTTTTTT. Full variable domain (rest looked up from reference TRBV14 and TRBJ2-2): EAGVTQFPSHSVIEKGQTVTLRCDPISGHDNLYWYRRVMGKEIKFLLHFVKESKQDESGMPNNRFLAERTGGTYSTLKVQPAELEDSGVYFCASSQDLDPTGELFFGEGSRLTVL.

This chain uses TRBV3-1 with TRBJ2-5; D is undetermined. CDR1 is LGHDT, CDR2 YNNKEL, per germline (reference sequence). V was cut by 1 base and J by 8 bases, with 20 bases left in between. This CDR3 spans 16 amino acids. CDR3 in amino acids: CASSQGGGGRRDTQYF. DNA of the CDR3: TGTGCCAGCAGCCAAGGAGGTGGCGGAAGAAGGGATACCCAGTACTTC.

The chain links TRBV12-3 or TRBV12-4 to TRBJ2-3; 8 bases align to TRBD2. The CDR3 consists of 15 residues. The trim removed 6 bases at V and 4 bases at J, leaving 9 bases unmatched. In DNA, the CDR3 is TGTGCCAGCAGCGGGATCGGGGGGGGCGCAGATACGCAGTATTTT. This codes for CASSGIGGGADTQYF.

The V call is TRBV6-5, the J call TRBJ2-3; D gene unclear. V shed 0 bases and J shed 6 bases, with 10 bases lying between them. CDR3 length: 14 amino acids. Germline loops: CDR1 MNHEY, CDR2 SVGAGI. CDR3 DNA: TGTGCCAGCAGTTACTCGACAAGGTGGGATACGCAGTATTTT. Amino acid sequence: CASSYSTRWDTQYF.

The chain uses TRBV28 and TRBJ2-1; 8 nucleotides agree with TRBD1. From germline, CDR1 is MDHEN and CDR2 SYDVKM. Losses at the gene ends were 5 bases for V and 7 bases for J; bases not matched to a gene: 13. CDR3 length equals 16 residues. In nucleotides, the CDR3 is TGTGCCAGCAGTAGGCCATCAGGGGGCGCGGGAAATGAGCAGTTCTTC. This translates into CASSRPSGGAGNEQFF.

This clonotype came up many times. This chain links TRBV20-1 with TRBJ1-5; D not resolved. Germline-derived CDR1 and CDR2 are DFQATT and SNEGSKA (reference sequence). V lost 5 bases and J lost 4, with 12 bases in between. The CDR3 is 13 residues long. The CDR3 sequence is CSALGQFNQPQHF. CDR3 bases: TGCAGTGCTCTGGGCCAATTTAATCAGCCCCAGCATTTT.

The chain couples TRBV6-1 to TRBJ1-2, with D perhaps TRBD1 (5 bases). From germline, CDR1 is MNHNS and CDR2 SASEGT. V lost 4 bases and J 4 bases, leaving 13 bases between the germline ends. The CDR3 runs to 14 residues. CDR3 DNA sequence: TGTGCCAGCAGTGGGAAGACAGCCCTCTATGGCTACACCTTC. Residues: CASSGKTALYGYTF.

This chain links TRBV5-6 with TRBJ2-1; D unresolved. Trimming took off 1 base at V and 0 bases at J, with 14 bases between the two ends. The CDR3 has 17 residues. Looked up from germline, CDR1 is SGHDT and CDR2 is YYEEEE. The CDR3 nucleotides read TGTGCCAGCAGCTTGCGAGAATCTTGGGGCTCCTACAATGAGCAGTTCTTC. Protein sequence: CASSLRESWGSYNEQFF.

This clonotype was found a few times. The rearrangement links TRBV20-1 to TRBJ2-5, with 7 bases identical to TRBD1. J lost 2 bases, V lost 6 bases, and 3 bases had no gene match. This CDR3 spans 12 amino acids. Germline V lookup: CDR1 DFQATT, CDR2 SNEGSKA (reference sequence). Here the CDR3 reads CSAKTGQETQYF. CDR3 DNA: TGCAGTGCCAAGACAGGGCAAGAGACCCAGTACTTC.

V usage is TRBV9 and J usage is TRBJ1-4; D unclear. V was clipped by 3 bases and J by 0 bases, with 12 bases between them. CDR1 and CDR2 from the germline V gene are SGDLS and YYNGEE. This CDR3 has 16 residues. The CDR3 reads CASSDNPTTTNEKLFF. The CDR3, as DNA: TGTGCCAGCAGCGACAACCCCACGACAACTAATGAAAAACTGTTTTTT.